The 10 T cell receptor beta chains in this list originate from one sample, sequenced in a study of blood T cells in healthy people across ages. Combining a sample-barcoded 5' primer with a J-beta primer mix, a second PCR ran for roughly 6 to 12 cycles. TCRdb re-analysed the 5' RACE reads in MiXCR, keeping a single row per CDR3 protein. The repertoire has about a million distinct CDR3 sequences, 35% to 40% of them found once; the top ten carry 13%. Sequenced material: blood. These receptors were taken from a young man in good health.

This chain links TRBV5-1 with TRBJ1-1; maybe TRBD1 (5 bases). The CDR3 is 17 residues long. Trimming cost V 2 bases and J 4 bases, with 21 bases left between them. The germline V gene has CDR1 SGHRS and CDR2 YFSETQ. This CDR3 reads CASSFQETADWGTEAFF. CDR3 sequence (DNA): TGCGCCAGCAGCTTCCAAGAGACAGCGGACTGGGGCACTGAAGCTTTCTTT.

The chain combines TRBV29-1 with TRBJ1-1; D gene uncertain. This CDR3 is 11 amino acids long. Germline V lookup: CDR1 SQVTM, CDR2 ANQGSEA. V was pared by 4 bases and J by 5 bases, with 8 bases between. The CDR3 DNA is TGCAGCGTTGCTCATTGGACTGAAGCTTTCTTT. Residues: CSVAHWTEAFF.

This clonotype came up a few times. The rearrangement links TRBV28 to TRBJ2-3; D remains unclear. The length of the CDR3 is 10 residues. Germline V gene lookup returns CDR1 MDHEN and CDR2 SYDVKM. Trimming pared 5 bases from V and 10 bases from J, leaving 7 bases between. CDR3 DNA: TGTGCCAGCAGTATAGGTCCGCAGTATTTT. This sequence encodes CASSIGPQYF.

J is TRBJ2-1 and V is TRBV7-8; possible D gene TRBD1, 5 bases. Germline values: CDR1 SGHVS, CDR2 FQNEAQ. The germline V and J ends were trimmed by 1 base and 4 bases, with 11 bases remaining between them. This CDR3 has 15 amino acids. Written as DNA, the CDR3 is TGTGCCAGCAGCTTAGGACAGCAGCTTTACAATGAGCAGTTCTTC. This encodes CASSLGQQLYNEQFF.

A remark on this clonotype: One end of the junction is discordant with germline, which a read error may explain. The rearrangement links TRBV6-2 or TRBV6-3 to TRBJ2-1, with a possible D match to TRBD1 (5 bases). The CDR3 covers 16 residues. Germline CDR1 MNHEY, CDR2 SVGEGT. CDR3 nucleotide sequence: TGTGCCAGCAGTTACCCCCCCATGGAACCAGGGAATGAGCTGTTCTTC. Translating gives CASSYPPMEPGNELFF.

This clonotype has more than one count but fewer than ten. The chain employs TRBV4-3 and TRBJ2-2, with D perhaps assigned TRBD1 or TRBD2 (5 bases each). Germline loops: CDR1 LGHNA, CDR2 YSLEER. Trimming pared 0 bases from V and 6 bases from J, leaving 11 bases between. CDR3 size: 15 residues. This chain's CDR3 is CASSQDSGTPGELFF. The CDR3 DNA is TGCGCCAGCAGCCAAGATTCCGGGACCCCCGGGGAGCTGTTTTTT.

Note on this clonotype: A read error may account for a junction end that differs from germline. The CDR3: CVSSVGVGNTNYGYTF. The CDR3 nucleotides read TGTGTCAGCAGCGTAGGGGTGGGAAATACTAACTATGGCTACACCTTC. The rearrangement joins TRBV9 to TRBJ1-2; D possibly corresponds to TRBD1 (5 bases). The CDR3 contains 16 residues. Germline loops: CDR1 SGDLS, CDR2 YYNGEE.

This clonotype was observed a few times. J is TRBJ2-3 and V is TRBV6-2 or TRBV6-3; 8 bases agree with TRBD1. The CDR3 is made up of 14 amino acids. With 6 bases clipped from V and 4 bases from J, the junction kept 6 bases outside the gene matches. Germline assignment: CDR1 MNHEY and CDR2 SVGEGT. CDR3 in DNA: TGTGCCAGCAGGAAGACAGGGGTGGCAGATACGCAGTATTTT. Amino acid sequence: CASRKTGVADTQYF.

With regard to this clonotype: A junction end diverges from the germline sequence, so it may reflect a read error. The chain joins TRBV6-6 to TRBJ1-2; D remains unclear. Germline V lookup: CDR1 MNHNY, CDR2 SVGAGI (reference sequence). CDR3 length: 14 amino acids. The CDR3 loop is CASSDSDSNYGYTF. CDR3 nucleotides: TGTGCCAGCAGTGACTCCGACTCCAACTATGGCTACACCTTC.

This clonotype was counted at least ten times. This chain links TRBV28 with TRBJ2-3; TRBD1 matches 7 bases. The CDR3 is 14 residues long. CDR1 is MDHEN, CDR2 SYDVKM, per germline. The ends lost 4 bases at V and 2 bases at J; junction bases unmatched: 3. The CDR3, as DNA: TGTGCCAGCAGTTCAGGGGGTGACACAGATACGCAGTATTTT. Protein sequence: CASSSGGDTDTQYF.